The sequence of this TCR beta chain was determined in a study of blood T cells in healthy people across ages. Study-level findings and limits: Age showed a roughly linear inverse relationship with TCR beta diversity per million T cells. In these data, TCR beta diversity tracked strongly with naive T cell percentage.

Combining a sample-barcoded 5' primer with a J-beta primer mix, a second PCR ran for roughly 7 to 11 cycles. With 12 random nucleotides, a template-switch adaptor tagged each individual cDNA molecule. TCRdb passed the 5' RACE reads through MiXCR, listing each CDR3 protein once. The sample includes more than 700,000 distinct CDR3 sequences, about half of them seen just once. Comment on this clonotype: Antigen: not known. At one of its ends the junction is not consistent with the germline gene, which may arise from a read error.

With each sample, at least 5 micrograms of total RNA were extracted. CDR1 and CDR2 (germline): SGHRS, YFSETQ. This CDR3 region has 16 residues. Sample: blood. The TCR comes from a man of 80 years or more in good health. This chain joins TRBV5-1 and TRBJ2-5; 7 bases agree with TRBD2. Here the CDR3 reads CVSSLGSWTSQETQYF. The CDR3 coding sequence is TGCGTCAGCAGCTTAGGGTCCTGGACTAGCCAAGAGACCCAGTACTTC.